A single sample is the source of the 20 T cell receptor beta chains below, sequenced in a study of tumor-infiltrating lymphocytes in primary liver carcinoma. The approximately 17-32 mg bulk tissue piece was not sorted before simultaneous RNA and DNA extraction. Total RNA amounting to 450 to 550 ng was the source from which TCR beta cDNA was made with a constant-region primer. TCR beta libraries came from three nested multiplex PCR rounds using slightly modified ARM-PCR. In the first two PCR rounds, TRBV1-TRBV30 forward primers were paired with a C-beta reverse primer, and each round lasted approximately 10 cycles. TCRdb redid the calling of the multiplex PCR reads with MiXCR, one entry per CDR3 protein. The table includes tens of thousands of distinct CDR3 sequences, over 65% detected once. The specimen sequenced was liver tumor tissue from sampling region 5. Subset: tumor region T5, tumor centre. The origin of the receptors is a man aged 35-49 years with primary liver carcinoma and hepatitis B virus infection.

With respect to this clonotype: The junction departs from germline at one end; a sequencing error may be responsible. The V call is TRBV6-6, the J call TRBJ2-5; TRBD2 is a possible D gene (7 bases). The CDR3 is 14 amino acids. Per the germline V gene, CDR1 is MNHNY and CDR2 is SVGAGI (reference sequence). The CDR3 DNA is TGTGCCAGCAGTCCGCATCAGGGGCGGGAGACCCAATACTTC. This gives the protein CASSPHQGRETQYF.

Worth noting for this clonotype: Germline is not matched at one junction end, which may reflect a read error. This sequence joins TRBV6-1 and TRBJ1-1; TRBD1 agrees at 9 bases. This CDR3 region has 14 residues. Germline CDR1 is MNHNS and CDR2 is SASEGT. The CDR3, as DNA: TGTGCCGGCAGAACGGGACAGGGAGACACTGAAGCTTTCTTT. It encodes CAGRTGQGDTEAFF.

This clonotype occurred many times. The genes are TRBV10-2 and TRBJ2-5; D remains unclear. The CDR3 runs to 12 residues. In germline, CDR1 is WSHSY, CDR2 SAAADI. Between the trimmed V and J ends, which lost 4 bases and 1 base, there was a span of 4 bases. Here the CDR3 reads CASSVSQETQYF. CDR3 nucleotides: TGCGCCAGCAGTGTCTCCCAAGAGACCCAGTACTTC.

This clonotype came up many times. The genes are TRBV12-5 and TRBJ2-5; 7 bases agree with TRBD1. This CDR3 is built from 15 residues. V was clipped by 1 base and J by 5 bases; unmatched bases: 7. CDR1 is LGHNT and CDR2 is FRNRAP in the germline V gene. CDR3 sequence: CASGLDAGTEETQYF. CDR3 nucleotide sequence: TGTGCTAGTGGTTTGGACGCCGGGACAGAGGAGACCCAGTACTTC.

As concerns this clonotype: A much larger clone differs from this one at a single base, so this may be a read error. This sequence joins TRBV28 and TRBJ1-1, with D possibly matching TRBD1 (6 bases). Germline values: CDR1 MDHEN, CDR2 SYDVKM. CDR3 length: 13 amino acids. CDR3 region: CAGGSGRRIEAFF. The CDR3 DNA reads as TGTGCAGGGGGGTCAGGGCGGCGCATTGAAGCTTTCTTT.

Remarks on this clonotype: One end of the junction varies from germline; a read error may be responsible. The chain joins TRBV10-3 to TRBJ2-3, with 14 bases aligning to TRBD2. The CDR3 spans 17 residues. Germline loops: CDR1 ENHRY, CDR2 SYGVKD. Here the CDR3 reads CAVSGSSGTSGRDTQYF. The CDR3 DNA is TGTGCCGTCAGTGGTTCTTCCGGGACTAGCGGGAGAGATACACAATATTTT.

On this clonotype itself: One end of the junction does not line up with germline, which may come from a read error. The chain employs TRBV10-1 and TRBJ1-2; D is uncertain. This CDR3 comprises 14 residues. Germline assignment: CDR1 WNHNN and CDR2 SYGVQD (reference sequence). CDR3 coding DNA: TGCGCAAGCAATGATAGCTGGAGGAAAACTTGCTACACCTTC. Translated: CASNDSWRKTCYTF.

This clonotype has just one count. The junction does not match germline at one end; this may be a read error. V usage is TRBV10-2 and J usage is TRBJ2-2; tentative D call: TRBD2 (6 bases). The germline gives CDR1 WSHSY, CDR2 SAAADI. CDR3 size: 16 residues. Here the CDR3 reads CTSSVARGWNTGELLF. CDR3 nucleotide sequence: TGCACCAGCAGTGTGGCGCGGGGATGGAACACCGGGGAGCTGCTTTTT.

Of note for this clonotype: One junction end does not reproduce the germline sequence, and a read error may be involved. J is TRBJ2-1 and V is TRBV11-2, with D perhaps matching TRBD2 (6 bases). CDR3 length: 14 residues. CDR1 and CDR2 from the germline V gene are SGHAT and FQNNGV. The CDR3 sequence: CASSPAGPGSERFF. For the CDR3, the DNA is TGTGCCAGCAGTCCAGCGGGCCCTGGGAGTGAGCGGTTCTTC.

Of note for this clonotype: A much larger clone lies a single base off, so this may be a read error. The chain recombines TRBV30 with TRBJ2-7; a possible D gene is TRBD2 (5 bases). With 0 bases removed from V and 2 bases from J, the gap between germline ends came to 14 bases. The CDR3 sequence is 15 residues long. Germline loops: CDR1 GTSNPN, CDR2 SVGIG (reference sequence). The CDR3 DNA is TGTGCCTGGAGTGTACGGGTGGGAGACCCCTACGAGCAGTACTTC. It is translated as CAWSVRVGDPYEQYF.

This clonotype was seen once. An end of the junction differs from the germline gene, which may be a read error. This sequence joins TRBV10-3 and TRBJ2-1; D is possibly TRBD1 or TRBD2 (7 bases each). Looked up from germline, CDR1 is ENHRY and CDR2 is SYGVKD. The length of the CDR3 is 13 residues. The CDR3, as DNA: TGTGCATCGGCCACAGGGGAGGGGAATGAGCAGCTCTTC. Encoded protein: CASATGEGNEQLF.

The chain uses TRBV29-1 and TRBJ2-7, with 8 bases lining up with TRBD1. The CDR3 totals 13 residues. J was trimmed by 5 bases and V by 7 bases; bases with no gene match: 10. The V gene's germline CDR1 is SQVTM and CDR2 ANQGSEA. The CDR3: CSALTGAGNEQYF. The CDR3 DNA reads as TGCAGCGCCCTGACAGGGGCCGGCAACGAGCAGTACTTC.

This clonotype was observed a few times. V gene TRBV7-8 combines with J gene TRBJ2-7, with D possibly being TRBD1 (6 bases). This CDR3 is built from 18 residues. Germline CDR1 reads SGHVS; CDR2 reads FQNEAQ. Trimming stripped 1 base from V and 3 bases from J, with 22 bases between. In nucleotides, the CDR3 is TGTGCCAGCAGCTTAGTATTAAGCAGGGGCGCGGGTGGCTACGAGCAGTACTTC. This encodes CASSLVLSRGAGGYEQYF.

Note on this clonotype: The conserved phenylalanine or tryptophan normally closing the CDR3 is absent here, so this likely arose from a read error. CDR3 DNA: TGTGCCACCAGTGATTCACGCCGGGACAGCCAAGAGACCCAGTACCTC. Translation: CATSDSRRDSQETQYL. V usage is TRBV24-1 and J usage is TRBJ2-5, with 7 nucleotides matching TRBD1. From germline, CDR1 is KGHDR and CDR2 SFDVKD. V lost 2 bases, J lost 1 base, and 6 bases stayed unmatched. The CDR3 spans 16 residues.

V usage is TRBV11-2 and J usage is TRBJ2-1; D unresolved. The ends were cut back, 4 bases at V and 15 bases at J, with 16 bases in the middle. This CDR3 comprises 12 residues. In germline, CDR1 is SGHAT, CDR2 FQNNGV. The CDR3 here is CASSSVGNESFF. DNA of the CDR3: TGTGCCAGCAGCTCAGTGGGGAATGAGTCGTTCTTC.

This clonotype appeared many times. V is TRBV12-3 or TRBV12-4 and J is TRBJ2-7; 7 positions match TRBD2. The CDR3 runs 14 residues. The V and J ends lost 1 base and 3 bases, in that order; junction bases with no gene match: 3. CDR3: CASSLGEGIYEQYF. The CDR3 nucleotides are TGTGCCAGCAGTTTAGGGGAGGGAATCTACGAGCAGTACTTC.

The rearrangement joins TRBV28 to TRBJ2-7; 14 bases agree with TRBD2. Germline V gene sequence: CDR1 MDHEN, CDR2 SYDVKM. The CDR3 has 15 amino acids. With V trimmed by 4 bases and J by 5 bases, 4 bases remained unmatched. CDR3 in DNA: TGTGCCAGCAGTTCCAGACTAGCGGGAGGGAACGAGCAGTACTTC. Its translation: CASSSRLAGGNEQYF.

The chain uses TRBV6-6 and TRBJ1-5; no reliable D call. Trimming pared 4 bases from V and 0 bases from J, leaving 13 bases between. Germline loops: CDR1 MNHNY, CDR2 SVGAGI (reference sequence). CDR3 size: 16 residues. Here the CDR3 DNA reads TGTGCCAGCAGTTGTCGAGTAGAATATAGCAATCAGCCCCAGCATTTT. This codes for CASSCRVEYSNQPQHF.

A note on this clonotype: Since a much larger clone is just one base distant, this may be a read error. The chain has TRBV28 and TRBJ2-7; 11 nucleotides match TRBD1. Germline lookup yields CDR1 MDHEN and CDR2 SYDVKM. This CDR3 has 14 residues. The CDR3 here is CAGSPGTGGYEQYF. CDR3 DNA sequence: TGTGCCGGCAGCCCCGGGACAGGGGGCTACGAGCAGTACTTC.

This clonotype was found a few times. The chain recombines TRBV7-9 with TRBJ2-7; 7 bases map to TRBD2. CDR3 length equals 15 residues. V gave up 3 bases and J gave up 3 bases; unmatched junction bases: 8. Germline V gene sequence: CDR1 SEHNR, CDR2 FQNEAQ (reference sequence). The CDR3 bases are TGTGCCAGCAGCTTCTCCGGGACTACAGGCTACGAGCAGTACTTC. Translation: CASSFSGTTGYEQYF.